Here is one T cell receptor (beta chain) with its context. Germline assignment: CDR1 SGHDN and CDR2 FVKESK. The CDR3 totals 13 residues. Trimming removed 1 base at V and 6 bases at J, with 8 bases between. Generated by immunoSEQ multiplex PCR, the TCRdb table keeps only in-frame clones and is missing some. The sample consists of roughly 60,000 clones, 92% of them appearing once. These data originate in a study of T cell changes during pregnancy in multiple sclerosis. The genes are TRBV14 and TRBJ2-3, with D unresolved. The specimen was peripheral blood, collected in the second trimester of pregnancy. The receptor was isolated from a female donor with multiple sclerosis, enrolled in a pregnancy study. CDR3: CASSQGIEDTQYF. The CDR3 DNA reads TGTGCCAGCAGCCAAGGAATAGAGGATACGCAGTATTTT. Full variable domain (remainder filled in from reference TRBV14 and TRBJ2-3): EAGVTQFPSHSVIEKGQTVTLRCDPISGHDNLYWYRRVMGKEIKFLLHFVKESKQDESGMPNNRFLAERTGGTYSTLKVQPAELEDSGVYFCASSQGIEDTQYFGPGTRLTVL.